Described below is a single TCR beta chain sequence and its context. TCRdb's copy holds only in-frame clones and misses some; the assay was immunoSEQ multiplex PCR. There are 350,000 to 450,000 clones in the sample; more than 80% occur only once, and over 5.5% lies in the top ten. The data originate from a study of control samples from healthy donors and cancer patients. The CDR3 consists of 12 residues. Germline V gene data show CDR1 as SNHLY and CDR2 as FYNNEI. Trimming left V 7 bases short and J 5 bases short, with 11 bases between. The specimen sequenced was PBMCs. This TCR came from a man aged 35-49 years with head and neck cancer. The chain uses TRBV2 and TRBJ2-5; a weak D match, TRBD2 (5 bases). The CDR3 nucleotides read TGTGCCAGCATTGACCCGGGGGAGACCCAGTACTTC. Protein sequence: CASIDPGETQYF.